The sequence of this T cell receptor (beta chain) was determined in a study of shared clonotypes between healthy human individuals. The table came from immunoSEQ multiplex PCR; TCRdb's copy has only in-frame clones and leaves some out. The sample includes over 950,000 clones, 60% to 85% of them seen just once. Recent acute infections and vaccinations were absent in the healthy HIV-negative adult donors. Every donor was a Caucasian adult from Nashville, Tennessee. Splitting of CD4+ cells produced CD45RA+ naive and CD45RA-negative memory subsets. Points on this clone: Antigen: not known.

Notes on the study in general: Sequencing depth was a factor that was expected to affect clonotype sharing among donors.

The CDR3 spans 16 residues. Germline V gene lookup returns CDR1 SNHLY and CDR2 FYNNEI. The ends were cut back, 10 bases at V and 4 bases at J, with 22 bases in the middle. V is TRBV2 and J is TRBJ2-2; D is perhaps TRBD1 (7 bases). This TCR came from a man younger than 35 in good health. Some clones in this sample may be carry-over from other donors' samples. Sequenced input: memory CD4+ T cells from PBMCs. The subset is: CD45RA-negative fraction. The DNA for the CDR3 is TGTGCCACCGACATGCAGGGGGGCGTTGGCACCGGGGAGCTGTTTTTT. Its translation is CATDMQGGVGTGELFF.